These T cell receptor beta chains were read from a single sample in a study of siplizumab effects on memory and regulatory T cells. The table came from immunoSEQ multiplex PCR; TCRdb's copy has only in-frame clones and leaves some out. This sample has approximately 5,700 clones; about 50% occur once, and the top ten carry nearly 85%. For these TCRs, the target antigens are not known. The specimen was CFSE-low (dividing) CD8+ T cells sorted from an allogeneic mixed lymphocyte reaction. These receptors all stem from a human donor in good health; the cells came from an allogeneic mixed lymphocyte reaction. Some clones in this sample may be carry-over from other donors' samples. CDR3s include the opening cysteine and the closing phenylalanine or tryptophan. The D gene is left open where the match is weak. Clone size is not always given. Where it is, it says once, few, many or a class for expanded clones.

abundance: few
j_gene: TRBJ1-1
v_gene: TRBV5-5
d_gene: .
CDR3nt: TGTGCCAGCAGCTTGGGCATGAACACTGAAGCTTTCTTT
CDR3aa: CASSLGMNTEAFF

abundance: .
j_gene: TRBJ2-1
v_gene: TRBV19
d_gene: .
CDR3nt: TGTGCCAGTAGTATTGGGATCTACAATGAGCAGTTCTTC
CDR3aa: CASSIGIYNEQFF

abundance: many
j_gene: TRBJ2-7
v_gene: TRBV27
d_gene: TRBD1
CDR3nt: TGTGCCAGCAGTTTAGGGGGACAGACCTACGAGCAGTACTTC
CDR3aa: CASSLGGQTYEQYF

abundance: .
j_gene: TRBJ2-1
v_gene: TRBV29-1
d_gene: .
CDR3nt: TGCAGCGTTGTTTTGCCTCCCTCCTACAATGAGCAGTTCTTC
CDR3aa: CSVVLPPSYNEQFF

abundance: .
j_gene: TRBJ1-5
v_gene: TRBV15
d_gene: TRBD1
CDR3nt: TGTGCCACCAGCAGAGACAGGGGGCTCGGGCAGCCCCAGCATTTT
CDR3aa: CATSRDRGLGQPQHF

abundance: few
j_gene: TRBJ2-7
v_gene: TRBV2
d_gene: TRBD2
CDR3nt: TGTGCCAGCAGTGATGGAGCGGGAGTCCCCGAGCAGTACTTC
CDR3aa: CASSDGAGVPEQYF

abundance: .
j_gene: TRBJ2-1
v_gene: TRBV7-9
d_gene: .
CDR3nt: TGTGCCAGCAGCTTTATCGAAAGCCGAGAGCAGTTCTTC
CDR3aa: CASSFIESREQFF

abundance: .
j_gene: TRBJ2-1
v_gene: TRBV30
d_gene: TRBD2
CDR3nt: TGTGCCTGGAGTGCGGCGGGAGGGTTTCTCTACAATGAGCAGTTCTTC
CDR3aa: CAWSAAGGFLYNEQFF

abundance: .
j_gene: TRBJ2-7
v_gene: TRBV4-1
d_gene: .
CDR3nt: TGCGCCAGCAGCCAAGCGACCCTAACAAACTACGAGCAGTACTTC
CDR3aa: CASSQATLTNYEQYF

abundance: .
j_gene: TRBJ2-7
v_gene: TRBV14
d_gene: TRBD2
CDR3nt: TGTGCCAGCAGCCCCCGACTAGCATTCTTGAACGAGCAGTACTTC
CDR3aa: CASSPRLAFLNEQYF

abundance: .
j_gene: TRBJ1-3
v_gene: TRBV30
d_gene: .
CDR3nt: TGTGCCTGGAGTGGGGGTCAGGGGACGGACACCATATATTTT
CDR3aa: CAWSGGQGTDTIYF

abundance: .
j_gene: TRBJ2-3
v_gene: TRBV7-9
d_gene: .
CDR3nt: TGTGCCAGCAGCGTATGGATGGACACAGATACGCAGTATTTT
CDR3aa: CASSVWMDTDTQYF

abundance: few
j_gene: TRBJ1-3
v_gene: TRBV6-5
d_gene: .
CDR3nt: TGTGCCAGCAGTTATGACTCTGGAAACACCATATATTTT
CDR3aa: CASSYDSGNTIYF

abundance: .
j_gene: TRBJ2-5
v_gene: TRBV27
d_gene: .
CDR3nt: TGTGCCAGCAGTTTAGGGGGCGGAGAGACCCAGTACTTC
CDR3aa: CASSLGGGETQYF

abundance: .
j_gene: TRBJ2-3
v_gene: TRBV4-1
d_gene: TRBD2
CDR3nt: TGCGCCAGCAGCCAACTAGCGGGAGGAGCAGATACGCAGTATTTT
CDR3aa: CASSQLAGGADTQYF